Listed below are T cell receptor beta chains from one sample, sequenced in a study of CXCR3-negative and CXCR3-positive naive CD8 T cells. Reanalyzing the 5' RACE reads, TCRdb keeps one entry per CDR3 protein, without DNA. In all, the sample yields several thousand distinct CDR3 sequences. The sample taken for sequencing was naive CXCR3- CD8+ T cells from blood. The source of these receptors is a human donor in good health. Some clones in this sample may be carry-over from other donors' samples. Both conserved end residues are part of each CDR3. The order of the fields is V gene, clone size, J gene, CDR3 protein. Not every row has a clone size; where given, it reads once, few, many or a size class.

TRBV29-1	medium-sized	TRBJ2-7	CSVEVPGRSSYEQYF
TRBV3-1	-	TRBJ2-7	CASSELAPSYEQYF
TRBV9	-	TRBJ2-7	CASSVQSGSSVYEQYF
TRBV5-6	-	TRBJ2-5	CASSLMTGTPGTQYF
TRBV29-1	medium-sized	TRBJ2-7	CSGSMGLEQYF
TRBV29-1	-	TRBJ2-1	CSVEGLQAEQFF
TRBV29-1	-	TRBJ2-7	CSVGGGGPEQYF
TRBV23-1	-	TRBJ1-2	CASSQSRTGDNYGYTF
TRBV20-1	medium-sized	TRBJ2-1	CSAPPGVPGQGPLYYNEQFF
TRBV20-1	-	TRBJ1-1	CSASRPGQATEAFF
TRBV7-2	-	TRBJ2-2	CASSLAPQWPGELFF
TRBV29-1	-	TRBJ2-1	CSVASGLAGAPTYNEQFF
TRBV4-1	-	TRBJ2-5	CASSQDTGGLETQYF
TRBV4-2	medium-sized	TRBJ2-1	CASSQESGAVYNEQFF
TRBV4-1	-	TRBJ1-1	CASSHAVDTEAFF
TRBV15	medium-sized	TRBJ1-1	CATSRDWEDTEAFF
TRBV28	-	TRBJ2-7	CASSWDNSYEQYF
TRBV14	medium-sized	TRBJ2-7	CASSQFERGSSYEQYF
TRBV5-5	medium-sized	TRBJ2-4	CASSFQGYPKNIQYF
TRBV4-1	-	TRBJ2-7	CASSQDEAAGRHEQYF
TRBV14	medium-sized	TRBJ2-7	CASSHLRVDYEQYF
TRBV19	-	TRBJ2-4	CASSIPGPQNIQYF
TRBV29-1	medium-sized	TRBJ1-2	CSVEGDREANYGYTF
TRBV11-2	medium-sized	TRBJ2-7	CASTPMASGRNSYEQYF
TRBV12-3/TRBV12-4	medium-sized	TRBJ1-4	CASSLSQANEKLFF
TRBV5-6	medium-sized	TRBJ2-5	CASSLDGGDFYQETQYF